This T cell receptor beta chain is drawn from a study of cytomegalovirus exposure and HLA in healthy donors. Study results and limitations: Overall, approximately 150 TCR beta chains were annotated as cytomegalovirus-associated. In a later analysis, an Asian-associated ancestry cluster reportedly showed fewer N-insertions than the 666-donor mean. The sole available immune exposure information was CMV serostatus.

Primers: 60 Vbeta forward and 13 Jbeta reverse. Repertoires were generated with immunoSEQ multiplex PCR, while TCRdb's copy carries only in-frame clones and drops some. The sample lists some 150,000 clones, over 75% occurring once. Remarks on this clone: Its antigen is still unknown.

The germline V gene encodes CDR1 SGHNT and CDR2 YENEEA. The CDR3 is made up of 13 amino acids. The V and J ends lost 0 bases and 4 bases respectively, with 7 bases between them. V usage is TRBV11-3 and J usage is TRBJ2-7; TRBD2 might be the D (6 bases). The origin of this receptor is a man over 45 in good health and CMV-seronegative. The sample consisted of PBMCs. The CDR3 sequence: CASSLEEGYEQYF. The CDR3 bases are TGTGCCAGCAGCTTAGAGGAGGGTTACGAGCAGTACTTC.